The 13 T cell receptor beta chains below were found in one sample sequenced in a study of cytomegalovirus exposure and HLA in healthy donors. 60 Vbeta and 13 Jbeta primers were used in PCR. Repertoires were generated with immunoSEQ multiplex PCR, while TCRdb's copy carries only in-frame clones and drops some. The table lists under 70,000 clones, approximately 90% of them singletons, with 1.5% to 2.5% in the top ten. Sequenced input: PBMCs. The receptors were gathered from a woman in her thirties in good health and CMV-seronegative.

The V and J genes are TRBV7-8 and TRBJ2-7; 10 positions match TRBD1. CDR3 size: 16 residues. The J segment lost 0 bases and the V segment lost 5 bases, leaving 7 bases of the junction unmatched. Germline V gene data show CDR1 as SGHVS and CDR2 as FQNEAQ. CDR3 DNA: TGTGCCAGCAGCCTCAGGACAGGGGGAAACTCCTACGAGCAGTACTTC. This gives the protein CASSLRTGGNSYEQYF.

The chain links TRBV29-1 to TRBJ2-1, with 15 positions matching TRBD2. CDR1 and CDR2 (germline): SQVTM, ANQGSEA. The V and J ends lost 6 bases and 7 bases, in that order; junction bases with no gene match: 7. The CDR3 has 15 amino acids. The CDR3 loop is CSVEPGTSGGNEQFF. The CDR3 DNA reads as TGCAGCGTGGAGCCGGGGACTAGCGGGGGGAATGAGCAGTTCTTC.

V usage is TRBV11-2 and J usage is TRBJ1-5; the match to TRBD1 covers 12 bases. V trimming: 1 base; J trimming: 8 bases; junction bases outside the gene matches: 6. This CDR3 has 16 amino acids. Germline V gene lookup returns CDR1 SGHAT and CDR2 FQNNGV. CDR3 nucleotide sequence: TGTGCCAGCAGCTTAGGGGACAGGGGGCATTTGGAGCCCCAGCATTTT. It specifies CASSLGDRGHLEPQHF.

This chain joins TRBV5-8 and TRBJ2-1, with D possibly TRBD2 on 5 matching bases. Trimming left V 5 bases short and J 1 base short, with 13 bases between. Germline values: CDR1 SGHTS, CDR2 YDEGEE. The CDR3 has 15 residues. CDR3 residues: CASSDGESSYNEQFF. The CDR3 bases are TGTGCCAGCAGTGATGGGGAGTCGTCCTACAATGAGCAGTTCTTC.

This chain joins TRBV19 and TRBJ2-1; D call uncertain. Germline V gene lookup returns CDR1 LNHDA and CDR2 SQIVND (reference sequence). V lost 6 bases and J 9 bases, leaving 15 bases between the germline ends. The CDR3 totals 13 residues. DNA for the CDR3: TGTGCCAGTAGCCCCAGAAGATTCAGTGAGCAGTTCTTC. Its translation is CASSPRRFSEQFF.

This chain connects TRBV6-4 to TRBJ1-1, with 10 bases lining up with TRBD1. This CDR3 spans 17 amino acids. Germline lookup yields CDR1 MRHNA and CDR2 SNTAGT. V shed 3 bases and J 3 bases; nucleotides not matched to a gene: 10. The CDR3 loop reads CASSDGGQGTADTEAFF. The CDR3 bases are TGTGCCAGCAGTGATGGGGGACAGGGGACGGCCGACACTGAAGCTTTCTTT.

V gene TRBV6-1 combines with J gene TRBJ2-5, with 7 bases matching TRBD1. This CDR3 has 15 amino acids. CDR1 and CDR2 (germline): MNHNS, SASEGT. With 4 bases clipped from V and 4 bases from J, the junction kept 9 bases outside the gene matches. The CDR3 loop reads CASSVDRVGGETQYF. In DNA form, the CDR3 reads TGTGCCAGCAGTGTAGACAGGGTTGGAGGAGAGACCCAGTACTTC.

CDR3 sequence reads: CASSLRDRGRRVTEAFF. The CDR3 nucleotides are TGTGCCAGCAGCCTCCGGGACAGGGGCCGTCGGGTCACTGAAGCTTTCTTT. The chain combines TRBV7-9 with TRBJ1-1; 10 positions agree with TRBD1. The CDR3 has 17 residues. CDR1 is SEHNR and CDR2 is FQNEAQ in the germline V gene (reference sequence). With V trimmed by 5 bases and J by 4 bases, 13 bases remained unmatched.

The chain carries TRBV4-3 and TRBJ2-7, with 9 bases aligning to TRBD2. The ends lost 0 bases at V and 3 bases at J; junction bases unmatched: 6. This CDR3 region has 16 residues. Germline V gene sequence: CDR1 LGHNA, CDR2 YSLEER. CDR3 DNA: TGCGCCAGCAGCCAAGATTTGTCTAGCGGGGTCTACGAGCAGTACTTC. It codes for CASSQDLSSGVYEQYF.

The chain joins TRBV5-8 to TRBJ2-7; 8 bases line up with TRBD2. The CDR3 has 15 residues. The germline gives CDR1 SGHTS, CDR2 YDEGEE. V shed 1 base, J shed 7 bases, and the junction held 10 bases outside the gene matches. The CDR3 nucleotides read TGTGCCAGCAGCTTGTCTAGCGGGCCCCACGGGGAGCAGTACTTC. Residues: CASSLSSGPHGEQYF. The complete variable domain, with remaining parts taken from reference TRBV5-8 and TRBJ2-7, reads EAGVTQSPTHLIKTRGQQATLRCSPISGHTSVYWYQQALGLGLQFLLWYDEGEERNRGNFPPRFSGRQFPNYSSELNVNALELEDSALYLCASSLSSGPHGEQYFGPGTRLTVT.

V gene TRBV28 combines with J gene TRBJ1-4; TRBD1 matches at 10 bases. With V trimmed by 10 bases and J by 8 bases, 7 bases remained unmatched. CDR1 and CDR2 from the germline V gene are MDHEN and SYDVKM. The CDR3 extends over 13 amino acids. The CDR3 DNA reads as TGTGCCACCGGGACAGGGGAATGGGAAAAACTGTTTTTT. This gives the protein CATGTGEWEKLFF. The whole variable domain, filled in from reference TRBV28 and TRBJ1-4, reads DVKVTQSSRYLVKRTGEKVFLECVQDMDHENMFWYRQDPGLGLRLIYFSYDVKMKEKGDIPEGYSVSREKKERFSLILESASTNQTSMYLCATGTGEWEKLFFGSGTQLSVL.

The rearrangement joins TRBV5-1 to TRBJ1-1; TRBD1 matches at 7 bases. The V gene end was trimmed by 9 bases and the J gene end by 0 bases; junction bases not matched to a gene: 8. The CDR3 is 14 amino acids. Per germline, CDR1 SGHRS and CDR2 YFSETQ. The CDR3 region is CATHRGDLNTEAFF. The CDR3, as DNA: TGCGCCACCCACAGGGGAGATCTGAACACTGAAGCTTTCTTT.

This chain connects TRBV28 to TRBJ2-7; 7 bases map to TRBD1. The length of the CDR3 is 15 residues. Germline CDR1 reads MDHEN; CDR2 reads SYDVKM. V lost 2 bases to trimming and J lost 2 bases; unmatched junction nucleotides: 6. The CDR3 sequence: CASSLPGGLAYEQYF. The CDR3 bases are TGTGCCAGCAGTTTACCAGGGGGTCTTGCCTACGAGCAGTACTTC. Full variable domain (remainder filled in from reference TRBV28 and TRBJ2-7): DVKVTQSSRYLVKRTGEKVFLECVQDMDHENMFWYRQDPGLGLRLIYFSYDVKMKEKGDIPEGYSVSREKKERFSLILESASTNQTSMYLCASSLPGGLAYEQYFGPGTRLTVT.